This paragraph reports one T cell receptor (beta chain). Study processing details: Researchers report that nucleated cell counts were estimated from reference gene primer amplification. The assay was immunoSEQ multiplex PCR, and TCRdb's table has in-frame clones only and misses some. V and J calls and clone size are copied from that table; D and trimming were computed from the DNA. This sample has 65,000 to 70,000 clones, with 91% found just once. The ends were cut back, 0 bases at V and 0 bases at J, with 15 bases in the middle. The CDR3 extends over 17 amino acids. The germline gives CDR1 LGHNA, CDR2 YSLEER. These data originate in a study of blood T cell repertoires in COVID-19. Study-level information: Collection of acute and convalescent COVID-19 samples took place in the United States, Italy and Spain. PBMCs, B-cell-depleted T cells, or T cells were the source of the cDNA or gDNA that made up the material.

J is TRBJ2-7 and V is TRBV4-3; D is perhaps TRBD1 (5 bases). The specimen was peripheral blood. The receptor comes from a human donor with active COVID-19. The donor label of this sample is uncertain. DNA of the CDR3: TGCGCCAGCAGCCAAGACTGGGCGACGGACAACTCCTACGAGCAGTACTTC. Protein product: CASSQDWATDNSYEQYF.